A selection of T cell receptor beta chains follows, all from one sample in a study of shared clonotypes between healthy human individuals. Sequenced by immunoSEQ multiplex PCR; TCRdb stores in-frame clones only, minus some. Here the sample spans roughly 2 million clones, approximately 96% being singletons. Sequenced material: naive CD4+ T cells sorted from blood. All receptors derive from a man between 18 and 35 years old in good health. CDR3s include the opening cysteine and the closing phenylalanine or tryptophan. The D gene is left open where the match is weak. Clone size is stated in some rows and not others, as once, few, many or a class when expanded.

-	TRBV5-4	-	TRBJ2-3	TGTGCCAGCAGCTTGGGGCGGGGCGTGGGCACAGATACGCAGTATTTT	CASSLGRGVGTDTQYF
-	TRBV30	-	TRBJ2-3	TGTGCCTGGAGTTTCGGGGGAGATACGCAGTATTTT	CAWSFGGDTQYF
-	TRBV30	once	TRBJ2-7	TGTGCCTGGGCCCGGTCTTGGGTAGCCTACGAGCAGTACTTC	CAWARSWVAYEQYF
-	TRBV2	-	TRBJ1-2	TGTGCCAGCAGTGAAGGGGGACTCATCTATGGCTACACCTTC	CASSEGGLIYGYTF
TRBD1	TRBV18	-	TRBJ2-2	TGTGCCAGCTCTCTTCCGGGACAGAAGAACACCGGGGAGCTGTTTTTT	CASSLPGQKNTGELFF
-	TRBV12-5	-	TRBJ2-7	TGTGCTAGTGGTCCCCGACAGGGGACTAGCTACGAGCAGTACTTC	CASGPRQGTSYEQYF
-	TRBV10-3	-	TRBJ2-2	TGTGCCATCAGTGAAGGGGGAACCGGGGAGCTGTTTTTT	CAISEGGTGELFF
-	TRBV9	-	TRBJ1-4	TGTGCCAGCAGCGTAGGACCTAATGAAAAACTGTTTTTT	CASSVGPNEKLFF
-	TRBV5-1	-	TRBJ1-3	TGCGCCAGCAGCTTGGAAGGAGCCTCTGGAAACACCATATATTTT	CASSLEGASGNTIYF
-	TRBV28	-	TRBJ1-1	TGTGCCAGCAGTTTTAGCCAGGTAGAAGCTTTCTTT	CASSFSQVEAFF
-	TRBV13	-	TRBJ2-5	TGTGCCAGCAGCCACCCCCCACAAGAGACCCAGTACTTC	CASSHPPQETQYF
-	TRBV5-1	-	TRBJ2-7	TGCGCCAGCAATTTAGACGGGGGCTCCTACGAGCAGTACTTC	CASNLDGGSYEQYF
-	TRBV5-4	-	TRBJ1-5	TGTGCCAGCAGCCAGTGGGGTAGCGGAGGCAATCAGCCCCAGCATTTT	CASSQWGSGGNQPQHF
TRBD1	TRBV6-1	once	TRBJ2-7	TGTGCCAGCAGTGAAGCCCGGACAGGACGATTTTGGGAGCAGTACTTC	CASSEARTGRFWEQYF
-	TRBV28	-	TRBJ1-4	TGTGCTTTTTATTGGAAACAAGAAAAACTGTTTTTT	CAFYWKQEKLFF
-	TRBV28	-	TRBJ1-2	TGTGCCAGCAGCTCTGGGCCGGGCTATGGCTACACCTTC	CASSSGPGYGYTF
-	TRBV30	-	TRBJ1-1	TGTGCCTGGTTACAGGGCTCTGGGAACACTGAAGCTTTCTTT	CAWLQGSGNTEAFF
-	TRBV7-9	-	TRBJ1-3	TGTGCCAGCAGTCACCCTTCTGGAAACACCATATATTTT	CASSHPSGNTIYF
TRBD1	TRBV2	-	TRBJ2-7	TGTGCCAGCAGTGCTATCTTGGGACAGGGGGCTTACGAGCAGTACTTC	CASSAILGQGAYEQYF
-	TRBV15	-	TRBJ2-7	TGTGCCACCAGCAGAGGAGGGGACTCCTACGAGCAGTACTTC	CATSRGGDSYEQYF
-	TRBV5-1	-	TRBJ1-4	TGCGCCAGCAGCGCAGGGTTGACTAATGAAAAACTGTTTTTT	CASSAGLTNEKLFF
TRBD2	TRBV6-1	-	TRBJ2-3	TGTGCCAGCAGGACTAGCGGGTCTAGCACAGATACGCAGTATTTT	CASRTSGSSTDTQYF
TRBD2	TRBV7-7	once	TRBJ2-5	TGTGCTAGCAGTTCTAGCGGGGAGTTACAAGAGACCCAGTACTTC	CASSSSGELQETQYF
-	TRBV27	-	TRBJ2-6	TGTGCCAGCAGTCCCCGCGCGCCTTTCTCTGGGGCCAACGTCCTGACTTTC	CASSPRAPFSGANVLTF
-	TRBV5-8	-	TRBJ2-1	TGTGCCAGCAGCTCAATGAAATGGCCGGGACGGCAGTTCTTC	CASSSMKWPGRQFF
-	TRBV2	-	TRBJ1-6	TGTGCCAGCGGGGATTCAGGGCAGCTGAGTTCACCCCTCCACTTT	CASGDSGQLSSPLHF
-	TRBV2	-	TRBJ1-4	TGTGCCAGCAGTGATACGGGGCTACCTAATGAAAAACTGTTTTTT	CASSDTGLPNEKLFF
TRBD1	TRBV5-8	-	TRBJ1-2	TGTGCCAGCAGTCGCGGACAGGACCTATTCAATGGCTACACCTTC	CASSRGQDLFNGYTF
TRBD1	TRBV19	-	TRBJ1-2	TGTGCCAGTAGTACCTCCGACAGGGCCCCCTATGGCTACACCTTC	CASSTSDRAPYGYTF
-	TRBV5-1	-	TRBJ1-3	TGCGCCAGCAGCCCGCCCGTGGCCTCTGGAAACACCATATATTTT	CASSPPVASGNTIYF
-	TRBV6-5	-	TRBJ1-1	TGTGCCAGCAGTTACGGTCCGGGCACTGAAGCTTTCTTT	CASSYGPGTEAFF
-	TRBV10-3	-	TRBJ1-2	TGTGCCATCAGTCCCGACGAGGGGTATGGCTACACCTTC	CAISPDEGYGYTF
-	TRBV10-2	-	TRBJ1-2	TGCGCCAGCAGTGAGTCGGTACGCGGCTATGGCTACACCTTC	CASSESVRGYGYTF
TRBD2	TRBV10-2	-	TRBJ2-3	TGCGCCAGTTCGACTAGCGGGAAGGTGGATACGCAGTATTTT	CASSTSGKVDTQYF
-	TRBV5-8	-	TRBJ1-5	TGTGCCAGCAGCTTGGCCCTGGGGAAGGAGAATCAGCCCCAGCATTTT	CASSLALGKENQPQHF
TRBD2	TRBV18	-	TRBJ2-1	TGTGCCAGCTCACCACCGGGCCTAGCGGGAGTCAATGAGCAGTTCTTC	CASSPPGLAGVNEQFF
-	TRBV6-5	-	TRBJ1-1	TGTGCCAGCAGCAGGGATAGGAACACTGAAGCTTTCTTT	CASSRDRNTEAFF